The 9 T cell receptor beta chains presented below share a single source sample, sequenced in a study of T cell repertoires in cytomegalovirus infection (dated by TCRdb to about 2019). The sequencer was an Illumina HiSeq 1500. TCRdb passed the public sequencing reads through fastp at Q25 and MiXCR, retaining productive beta sequences. Each entry merges the rows of one CDR3 protein and shows their most common DNA and genes. The sample contains roughly 600,000 distinct CDR3 sequences, 20% to 25% of them found a single time. 6.5% to 10% of the sample belongs to the ten largest clones. Material for sequencing was CD8+ T cells from PBMCs. These receptors were taken from a human donor in good health (CMV status not recorded). Some clones in this sample may be carry-over from other donors' samples.

This clonotype occurred a few times. This sequence joins TRBV6-5 and TRBJ1-2, with 9 nucleotides matching TRBD1. The CDR3 sequence is 15 residues long. Losses at the gene ends were 6 bases for V and 4 bases for J; bases not matched to a gene: 9. Germline CDR1 reads MNHEY; CDR2 reads SVGAGI. CDR3 nucleotide sequence: TGTGCCAGCAGACCCGTCTGGACAGGGGTCTATGGCTACACCTTC. Translating it yields CASRPVWTGVYGYTF.

This clonotype was observed many times. This rearrangement joins TRBV29-1 to TRBJ2-2, with TRBD1 identical over 9 bases. V gave up 4 bases and J gave up 4 bases; unmatched junction bases: 10. Germline V gene data show CDR1 as SQVTM and CDR2 as ANQGSEA. This CDR3 comprises 16 residues. The CDR3 here is CSVGGDRDPGTGELFF. The CDR3, as DNA: TGCAGCGTTGGTGGGGACAGGGACCCGGGCACCGGGGAGCTGTTTTTT.

A few counts support this clonotype. The CDR3: CSARDGRDEAFF. The CDR3 region has the DNA TGCAGTGCTAGAGATGGCCGGGATGAAGCTTTCTTT. This rearrangement joins TRBV20-1 to TRBJ1-1; D not certain. CDR1 and CDR2 (germline): DFQATT, SNEGSKA (reference sequence). The CDR3 contains 12 residues. With 0 bases removed from V and 7 bases from J, the gap between germline ends came to 9 bases.

The CDR3 reads CASSQVNSDYGYTF. In DNA, the CDR3 is TGCGCCAGCAGCCAAGTAAACAGCGACTATGGCTACACCTTC. The chain links TRBV4-1 to TRBJ1-2; no definite D call. CDR1 is MGHRA and CDR2 is YSYEKL in the germline V gene. Between the trimmed V and J ends, which lost 1 base and 3 bases, there was a span of 9 bases. This CDR3 comprises 14 residues.

This clonotype was detected only a few times. V is TRBV6-6 and J is TRBJ1-2; maybe TRBD1 (5 bases). Germline V gene data show CDR1 as MNHNY and CDR2 as SVGAGI (reference sequence). This CDR3 has 18 residues. The V gene lost 0 bases and the J gene lost 7 bases, with 24 bases spanning the gap. For the CDR3, the DNA is TGTGCCAGCAGTTACTCTCGGTCGGCACAGGAAGATGGTATTGGCTACACCTTC. This sequence encodes CASSYSRSAQEDGIGYTF.

V is TRBV5-6 and J is TRBJ2-7; tentative D call: TRBD2 (6 bases). Germline-derived CDR1 and CDR2 are SGHDT and YYEEEE. This CDR3 spans 13 amino acids. The V gene lost 4 bases and the J gene lost 0 bases, with 8 bases spanning the gap. The CDR3 loop is CASSAGSSYEQYV. In nucleotides, the CDR3 is TGTGCCAGCAGCGCGGGGAGCTCCTACGAGCAGTACGTC.

The chain carries TRBV7-9 and TRBJ1-1; possible D gene TRBD1, 6 bases. CDR3 size: 17 residues. The germline gives CDR1 SEHNR, CDR2 FQNEAQ (reference sequence). The V end was cut by 1 base, the J end by 3 bases, with 18 bases between. The DNA for the CDR3 is TGTGCCAGCAGCTTAGGGGGGGCAGGGCGGGTTGACACTGAAGCTTTCTTT. This encodes CASSLGGAGRVDTEAFF.

This clonotype was found a few times. The chain is built from TRBV6-5 and TRBJ2-1; no clear D gene. Germline V CDR1 and CDR2: MNHEY, SVGAGI. The CDR3 extends over 13 amino acids. V dropped 2 bases and J dropped 7 bases, with 9 bases sitting between them. CDR3 sequence (DNA): TGTGCCAGCAGTTACGTAGGGTTTAATGAGCAGTTCTTC. It specifies CASSYVGFNEQFF.

The chain is built from TRBV6-5 and TRBJ2-2; D may match TRBD1 or TRBD2 (5 bases each). Between the trimmed V and J ends, which lost 6 bases and 6 bases, there was a span of 17 bases. The CDR3 has 15 residues. The germline gives CDR1 MNHEY, CDR2 SVGAGI. The CDR3 region is CASSQGALGAGELFF. The CDR3 DNA sequence: TGTGCCAGCAGCCAGGGCGCTCTCGGGGCCGGGGAGCTGTTTTTT.